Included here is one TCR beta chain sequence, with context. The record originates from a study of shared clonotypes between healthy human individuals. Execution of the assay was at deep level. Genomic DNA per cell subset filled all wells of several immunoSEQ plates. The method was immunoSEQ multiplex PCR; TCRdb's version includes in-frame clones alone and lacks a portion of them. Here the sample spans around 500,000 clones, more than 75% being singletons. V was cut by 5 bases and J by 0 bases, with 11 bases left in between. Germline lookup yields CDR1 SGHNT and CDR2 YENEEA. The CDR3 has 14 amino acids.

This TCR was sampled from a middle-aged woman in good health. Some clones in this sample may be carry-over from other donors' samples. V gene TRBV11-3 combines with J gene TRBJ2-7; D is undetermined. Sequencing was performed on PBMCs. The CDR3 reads CASSGSASSYEQYF. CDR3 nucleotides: TGTGCCAGCAGCGGAAGCGCGAGCTCCTACGAGCAGTACTTC.